This TCR beta chain is from a study of CD4 T cell repertoires in COVID-19. Study context: After about ten days of IL-2 expansion, CFSE-low cells were relabeled and restimulated with other coronavirus spikes.

The memory T cells were sequenced right after ex vivo isolation, without culture. Generated by immunoSEQ multiplex PCR, the TCRdb table keeps only in-frame clones and is missing some. The table includes some 24,000 clones, about 94% detected once. Findings and limits, study-wide: Several top expanded SARS-CoV-2-reactive clonotypes were shared by two or three memory subsets.

About this clone: Its antigen is unknown.

Germline CDR1 reads SGHNT; CDR2 reads YYREEE (reference sequence). Trimming cost V 3 bases and J 0 bases; bases outside gene matches: 9. CDR3 length equals 17 residues. The sample consisted of circulating follicular helper CD4+ T cells (cTfh) from blood, taken before the COVID-19 pandemic. The sequence was obtained from a human donor who had COVID-19. The chain employs TRBV5-4 and TRBJ2-3; TRBD2 agrees at 8 bases. CDR3 bases: TGTGCCAGCAGCTCCCAGGGTAGCGGGATGAGCACAGATACGCAGTATTTT. Translation: CASSSQGSGMSTDTQYF.